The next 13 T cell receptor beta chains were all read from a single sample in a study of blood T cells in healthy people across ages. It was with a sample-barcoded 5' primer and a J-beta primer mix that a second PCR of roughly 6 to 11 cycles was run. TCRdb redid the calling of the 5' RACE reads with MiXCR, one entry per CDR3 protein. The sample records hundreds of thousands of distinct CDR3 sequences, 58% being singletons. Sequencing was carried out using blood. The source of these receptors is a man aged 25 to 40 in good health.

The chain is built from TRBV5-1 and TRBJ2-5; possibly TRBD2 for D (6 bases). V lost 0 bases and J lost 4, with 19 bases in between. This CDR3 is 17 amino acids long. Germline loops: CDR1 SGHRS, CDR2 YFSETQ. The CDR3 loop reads CASSLAGGAVQGETQYF. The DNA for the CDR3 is TGCGCCAGCAGCTTGGCCGGGGGTGCCGTTCAAGGAGAGACCCAGTACTTC.

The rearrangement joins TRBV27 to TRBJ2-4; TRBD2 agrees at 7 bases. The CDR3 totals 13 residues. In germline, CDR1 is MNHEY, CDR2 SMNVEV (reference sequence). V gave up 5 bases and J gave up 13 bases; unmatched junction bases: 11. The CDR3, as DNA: TGTGCCAGCAGTCACCCGGGGGGTGGAGAGCAGTACTTC. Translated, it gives CASSHPGGGEQYF.

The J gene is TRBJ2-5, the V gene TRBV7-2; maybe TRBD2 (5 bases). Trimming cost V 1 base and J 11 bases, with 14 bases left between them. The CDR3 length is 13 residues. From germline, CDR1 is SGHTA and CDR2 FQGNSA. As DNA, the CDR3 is TGTGCCAGCAGCTTAGGCCTAGCCATGGAGCAGTACTTC. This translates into CASSLGLAMEQYF.

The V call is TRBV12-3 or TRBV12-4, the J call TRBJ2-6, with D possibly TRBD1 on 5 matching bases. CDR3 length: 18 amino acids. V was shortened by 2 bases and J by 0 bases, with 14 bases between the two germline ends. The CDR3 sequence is CASSLSGPANSGANVLTF. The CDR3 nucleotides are TGTGCCAGCAGTTTATCAGGGCCAGCAAACTCTGGGGCCAACGTCCTGACTTTC.

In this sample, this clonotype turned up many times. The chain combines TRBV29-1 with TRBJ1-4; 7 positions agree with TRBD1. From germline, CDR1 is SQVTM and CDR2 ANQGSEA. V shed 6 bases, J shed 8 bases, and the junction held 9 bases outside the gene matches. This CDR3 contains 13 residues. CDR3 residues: CSVHRGAEEKLFF. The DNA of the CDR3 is TGCAGCGTCCACAGGGGCGCGGAAGAAAAACTGTTTTTT.

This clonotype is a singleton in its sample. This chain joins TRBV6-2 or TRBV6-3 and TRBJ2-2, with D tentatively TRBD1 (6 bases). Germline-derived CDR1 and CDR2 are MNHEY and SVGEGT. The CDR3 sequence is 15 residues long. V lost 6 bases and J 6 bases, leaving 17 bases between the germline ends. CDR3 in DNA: TGTGCCAGCAGCTATCTTCTGAGGGGGTCCGGGGAGCTGTTTTTT. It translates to CASSYLLRGSGELFF.

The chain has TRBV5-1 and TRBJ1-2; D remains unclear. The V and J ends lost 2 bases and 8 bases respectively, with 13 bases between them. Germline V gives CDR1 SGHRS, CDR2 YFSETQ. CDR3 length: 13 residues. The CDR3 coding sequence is TGCGCCAGCAGCTTTATCGAAGGAGGGGGCTACACCTTC. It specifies CASSFIEGGGYTF.

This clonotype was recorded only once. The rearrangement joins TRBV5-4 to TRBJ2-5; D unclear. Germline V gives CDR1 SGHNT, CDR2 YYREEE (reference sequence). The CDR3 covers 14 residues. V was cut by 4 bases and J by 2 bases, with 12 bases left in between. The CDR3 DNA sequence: TGTGCCAGCAGCGTTGCAGCGTGGCAAGAGACCCAGTACTTC. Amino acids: CASSVAAWQETQYF.

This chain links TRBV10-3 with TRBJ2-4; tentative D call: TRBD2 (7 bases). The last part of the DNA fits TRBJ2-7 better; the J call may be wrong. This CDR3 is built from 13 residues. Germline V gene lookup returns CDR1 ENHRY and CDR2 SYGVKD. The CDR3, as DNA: TGTGCCATCGGGGGGGCGGGGAACTACGAGCAGTACTTC. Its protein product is CAIGGAGNYEQYF.

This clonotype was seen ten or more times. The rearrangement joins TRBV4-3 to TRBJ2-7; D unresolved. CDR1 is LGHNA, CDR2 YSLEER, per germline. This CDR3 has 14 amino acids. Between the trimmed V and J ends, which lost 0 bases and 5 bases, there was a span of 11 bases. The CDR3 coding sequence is TGCGCCAGCAGCCAAGAAATTCTGGCAGACGAGCAGTACTTC. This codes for CASSQEILADEQYF.

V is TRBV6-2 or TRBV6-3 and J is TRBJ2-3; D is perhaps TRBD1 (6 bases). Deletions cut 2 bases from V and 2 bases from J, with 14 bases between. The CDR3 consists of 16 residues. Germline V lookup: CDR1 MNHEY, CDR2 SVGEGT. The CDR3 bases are TGTGCCAGCAGTTACCGCCTCGGGACAACCACAGATACGCAGTATTTT. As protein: CASSYRLGTTTDTQYF.

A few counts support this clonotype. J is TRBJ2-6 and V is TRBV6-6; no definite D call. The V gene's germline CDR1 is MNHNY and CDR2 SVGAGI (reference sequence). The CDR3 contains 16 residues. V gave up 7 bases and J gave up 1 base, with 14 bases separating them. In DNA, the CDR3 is TGTGCCAGCAATAAGGGAATTCTTTCTGGGGCCAACGTCCTGACTTTC. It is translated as CASNKGILSGANVLTF.

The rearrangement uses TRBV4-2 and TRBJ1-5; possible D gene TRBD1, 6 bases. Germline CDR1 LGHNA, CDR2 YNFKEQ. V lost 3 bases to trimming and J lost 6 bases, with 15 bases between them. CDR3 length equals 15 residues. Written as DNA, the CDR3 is TGTGCCAGCAGCCAGGACGTACAGGGAGGTCAGCCCCAGCATTTT. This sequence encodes CASSQDVQGGQPQHF.